This entry describes one TCR beta chain. This entry belongs to a study of control samples from healthy donors and cancer patients. Sequencing used immunoSEQ multiplex PCR; TCRdb keeps in-frame clones, though not all of them. The table records 150,000 to 200,000 clones, 85% to 95% of them present only once. Losses at the gene ends were 4 bases for V and 5 bases for J; bases not matched to a gene: 17. Per germline, CDR1 SGHDT and CDR2 YYEEEE. The length of the CDR3 is 17 residues. The receptor comes from a man in his thirties or forties in good health. The source material was blood. This chain uses TRBV5-6 with TRBJ2-5; 7 bases map to TRBD2. Here the CDR3 reads CASSIAGETGARETQYF. Written as DNA, the CDR3 is TGTGCCAGCAGCATTGCGGGGGAAACGGGTGCGAGGGAGACCCAGTACTTC.